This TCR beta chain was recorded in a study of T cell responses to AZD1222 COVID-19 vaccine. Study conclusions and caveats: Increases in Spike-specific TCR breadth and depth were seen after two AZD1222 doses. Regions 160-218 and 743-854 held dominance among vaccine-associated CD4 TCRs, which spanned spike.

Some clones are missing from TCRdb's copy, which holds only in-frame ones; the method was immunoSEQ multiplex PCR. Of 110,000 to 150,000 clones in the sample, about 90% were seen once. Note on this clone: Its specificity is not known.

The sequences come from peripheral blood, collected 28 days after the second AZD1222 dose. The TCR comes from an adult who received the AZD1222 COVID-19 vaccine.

Here the CDR3 reads CASSLGTENEKLFF. CDR3 bases: TGTGCCAGCAGCCTCGGGACAGAGAATGAAAAACTGTTTTTT. V gene TRBV7-9 combines with J gene TRBJ1-4, with 7 bases lining up with TRBD1. J gave up 5 bases and V 5 bases, and 5 bases lay outside the gene matches. Per the germline V gene, CDR1 is SEHNR and CDR2 is FQNEAQ (reference sequence). This CDR3 has 14 residues.